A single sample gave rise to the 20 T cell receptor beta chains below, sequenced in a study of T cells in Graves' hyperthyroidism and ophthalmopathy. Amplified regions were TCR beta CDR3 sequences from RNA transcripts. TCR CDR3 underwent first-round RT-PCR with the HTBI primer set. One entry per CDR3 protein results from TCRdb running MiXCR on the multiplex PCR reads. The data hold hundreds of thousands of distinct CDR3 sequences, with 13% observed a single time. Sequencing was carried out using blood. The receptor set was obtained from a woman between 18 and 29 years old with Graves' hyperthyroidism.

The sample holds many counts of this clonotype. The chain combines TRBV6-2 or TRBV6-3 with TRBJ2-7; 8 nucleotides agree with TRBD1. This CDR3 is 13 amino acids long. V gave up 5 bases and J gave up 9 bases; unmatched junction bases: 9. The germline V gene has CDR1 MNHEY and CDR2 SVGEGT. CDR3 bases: TGTGCCAGCAGTCCTCGGACAGGGAGTTCGCAGTACTTC. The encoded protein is CASSPRTGSSQYF.

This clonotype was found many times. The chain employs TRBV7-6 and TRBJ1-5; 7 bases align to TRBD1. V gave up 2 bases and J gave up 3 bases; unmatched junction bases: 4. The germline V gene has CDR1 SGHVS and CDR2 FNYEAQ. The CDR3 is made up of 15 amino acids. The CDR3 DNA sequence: TGTGCCAGCAGCTTATTCACAGGGGCCAATCAGCCCCAGCATTTT. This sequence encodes CASSLFTGANQPQHF.

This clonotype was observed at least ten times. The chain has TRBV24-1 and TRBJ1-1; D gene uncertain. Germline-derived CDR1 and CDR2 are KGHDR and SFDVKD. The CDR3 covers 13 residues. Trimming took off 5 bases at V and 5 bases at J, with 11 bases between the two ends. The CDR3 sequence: CATSVGSRTEAFF. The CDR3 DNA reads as TGTGCCACCAGTGTAGGGAGTCGGACTGAAGCTTTCTTT.

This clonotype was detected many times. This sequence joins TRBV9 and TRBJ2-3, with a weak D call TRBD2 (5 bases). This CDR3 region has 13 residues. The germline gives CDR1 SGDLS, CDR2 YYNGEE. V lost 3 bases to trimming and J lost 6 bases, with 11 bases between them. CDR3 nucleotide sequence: TGTGCCAGCAGCGAGTACAGCGGCGATACGCAGTATTTT. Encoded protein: CASSEYSGDTQYF. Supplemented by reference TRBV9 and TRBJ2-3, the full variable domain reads DSGVTQTPKHLITATGQRVTLRCSPRSGDLSVYWYQQSLDQGLQFLIQYYNGEERAKGNILERFSAQQFPDLHSELNLSSLELGDSALYFCASSEYSGDTQYFGPGTRLTVL.

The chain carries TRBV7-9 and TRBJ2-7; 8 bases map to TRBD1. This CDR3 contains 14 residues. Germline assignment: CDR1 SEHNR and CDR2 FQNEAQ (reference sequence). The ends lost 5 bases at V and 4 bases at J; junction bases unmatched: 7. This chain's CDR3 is CASSQTGEAYEQYF. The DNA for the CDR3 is TGTGCCAGCAGCCAGACAGGGGAGGCGTACGAGCAGTACTTC.

The CDR3 here is CASSLEGLQNQPQHF. The CDR3 DNA reads as TGTGCCAGCAGCTTGGAGGGTTTGCAGAATCAGCCCCAGCATTTT. The gene calls are TRBV5-5 and TRBJ1-5, with D uncertain. V lost 0 bases, J lost 4 bases, and 11 bases lay in between. The CDR3 has 15 amino acids. Germline assignment: CDR1 SGHKS and CDR2 YYEKEE (reference sequence).

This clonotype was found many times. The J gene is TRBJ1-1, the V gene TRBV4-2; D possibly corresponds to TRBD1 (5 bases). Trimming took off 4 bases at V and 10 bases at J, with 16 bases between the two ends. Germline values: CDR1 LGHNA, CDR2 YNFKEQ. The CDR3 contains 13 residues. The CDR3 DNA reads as TGTGCCAGCAGCCCCCTACAGGCCAAATTAGCTTTCTTT. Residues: CASSPLQAKLAFF.

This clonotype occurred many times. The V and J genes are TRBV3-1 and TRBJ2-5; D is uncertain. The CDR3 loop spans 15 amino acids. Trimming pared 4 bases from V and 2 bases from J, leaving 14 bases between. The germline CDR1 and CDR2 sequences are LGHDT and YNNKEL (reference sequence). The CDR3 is CASSPLGIRQETQYF. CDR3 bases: TGTGCCAGCAGCCCATTAGGCATCCGTCAAGAGACCCAGTACTTC.

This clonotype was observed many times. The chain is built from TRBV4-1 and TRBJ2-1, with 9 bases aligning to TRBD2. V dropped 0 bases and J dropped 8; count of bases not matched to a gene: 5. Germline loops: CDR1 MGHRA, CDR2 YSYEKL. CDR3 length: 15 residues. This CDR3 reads CASSQEASGTDEQFF. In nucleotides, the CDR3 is TGCGCCAGCAGCCAAGAGGCTAGCGGGACCGATGAGCAGTTCTTC.

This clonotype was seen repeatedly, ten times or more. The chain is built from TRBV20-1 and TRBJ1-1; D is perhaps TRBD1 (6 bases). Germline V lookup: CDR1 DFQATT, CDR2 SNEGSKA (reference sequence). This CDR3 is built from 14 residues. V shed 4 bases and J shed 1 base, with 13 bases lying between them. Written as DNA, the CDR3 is TGCAGTGCTACCGCGGGACACCAGAACACTGAAGCTTTCTTT. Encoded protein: CSATAGHQNTEAFF.

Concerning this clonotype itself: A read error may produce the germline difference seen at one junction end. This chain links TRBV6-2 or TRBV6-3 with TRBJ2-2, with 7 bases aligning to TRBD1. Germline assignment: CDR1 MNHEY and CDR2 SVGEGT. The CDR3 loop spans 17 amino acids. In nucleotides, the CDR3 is TGTGCCAGCAGTACTTTGAGCCAGGGGGTGAACGCCGGGGAGCTGTTTTTT. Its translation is CASSTLSQGVNAGELFF.

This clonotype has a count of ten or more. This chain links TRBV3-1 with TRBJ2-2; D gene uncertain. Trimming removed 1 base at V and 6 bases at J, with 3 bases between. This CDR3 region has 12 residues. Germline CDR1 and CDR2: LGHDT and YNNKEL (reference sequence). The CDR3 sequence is CASSQVSGELFF. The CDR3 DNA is TGTGCCAGCAGCCAAGTTTCCGGGGAGCTGTTTTTT.

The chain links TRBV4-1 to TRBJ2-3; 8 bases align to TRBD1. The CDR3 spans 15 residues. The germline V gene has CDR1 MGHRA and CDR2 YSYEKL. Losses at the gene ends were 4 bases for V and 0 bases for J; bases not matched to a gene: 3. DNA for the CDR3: TGCGCCAGCAGCCGGGGACAGGATAGCACAGATACGCAGTATTTT. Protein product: CASSRGQDSTDTQYF.

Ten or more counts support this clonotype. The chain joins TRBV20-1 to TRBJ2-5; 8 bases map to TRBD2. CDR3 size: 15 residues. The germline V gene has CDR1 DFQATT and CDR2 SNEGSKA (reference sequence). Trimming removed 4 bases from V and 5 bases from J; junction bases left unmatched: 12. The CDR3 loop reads CSANRELTGGETQYF. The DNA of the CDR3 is TGCAGTGCTAACCGAGAACTTACGGGGGGGGAGACCCAGTACTTC.

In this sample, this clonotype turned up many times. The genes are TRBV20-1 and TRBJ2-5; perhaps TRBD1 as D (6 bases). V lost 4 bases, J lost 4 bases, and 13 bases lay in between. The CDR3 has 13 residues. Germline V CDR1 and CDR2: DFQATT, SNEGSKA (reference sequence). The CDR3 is CSATVQGSETQYF. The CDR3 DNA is TGCAGTGCTACGGTACAGGGTTCAGAGACCCAGTACTTC.

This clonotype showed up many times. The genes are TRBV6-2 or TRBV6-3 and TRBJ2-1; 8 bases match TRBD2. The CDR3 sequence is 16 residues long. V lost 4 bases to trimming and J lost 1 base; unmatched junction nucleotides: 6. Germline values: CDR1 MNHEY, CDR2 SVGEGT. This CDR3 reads CASSSYGGGSYNEQFF. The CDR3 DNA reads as TGTGCCAGCAGTTCGTACGGGGGGGGTTCCTACAATGAGCAGTTCTTC.

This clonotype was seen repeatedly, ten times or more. The CDR3 spells CASSQVRDHHTEAFF. Written as DNA, the CDR3 is TGTGCCAGCAGCCAAGTAAGGGACCACCATACTGAAGCTTTCTTT. This chain links TRBV4-2 with TRBJ1-1; D might be TRBD1 (5 bases). Germline V gene sequence: CDR1 LGHNA, CDR2 YNFKEQ. The V end lost 1 base, the J end lost 5 bases, and 14 bases lay between the germline ends. CDR3 length: 15 residues.

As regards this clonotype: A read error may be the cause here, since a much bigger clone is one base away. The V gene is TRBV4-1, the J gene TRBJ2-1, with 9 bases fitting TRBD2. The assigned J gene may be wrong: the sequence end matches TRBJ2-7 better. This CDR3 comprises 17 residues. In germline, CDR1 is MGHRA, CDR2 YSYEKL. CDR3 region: CASSHGVTSGSYNEQYF. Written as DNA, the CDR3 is TGCGCCAGCAGCCATGGAGTGACTAGCGGCTCCTACAATGAGCAGTACTTC.

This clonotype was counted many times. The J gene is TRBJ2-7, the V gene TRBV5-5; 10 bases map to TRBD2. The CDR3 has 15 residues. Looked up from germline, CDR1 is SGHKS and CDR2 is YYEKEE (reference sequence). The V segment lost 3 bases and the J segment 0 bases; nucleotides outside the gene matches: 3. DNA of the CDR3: TGTGCCAGCAGCTGGGGGACTAGCGACTCCTACGAGCAGTACTTC. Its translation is CASSWGTSDSYEQYF.

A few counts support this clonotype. The CDR3 loop reads CASSRGAYEKLFF. The DNA of the CDR3 is TGTGCCAGCAGCCGAGGGGCCTATGAAAAACTGTTTTTT. The chain links TRBV5-6 to TRBJ1-4, with D perhaps TRBD1 (5 bases). Germline V gene data show CDR1 as SGHDT and CDR2 as YYEEEE. The CDR3 totals 13 residues. Trimming stripped 4 bases from V and 6 bases from J, with 10 bases between.